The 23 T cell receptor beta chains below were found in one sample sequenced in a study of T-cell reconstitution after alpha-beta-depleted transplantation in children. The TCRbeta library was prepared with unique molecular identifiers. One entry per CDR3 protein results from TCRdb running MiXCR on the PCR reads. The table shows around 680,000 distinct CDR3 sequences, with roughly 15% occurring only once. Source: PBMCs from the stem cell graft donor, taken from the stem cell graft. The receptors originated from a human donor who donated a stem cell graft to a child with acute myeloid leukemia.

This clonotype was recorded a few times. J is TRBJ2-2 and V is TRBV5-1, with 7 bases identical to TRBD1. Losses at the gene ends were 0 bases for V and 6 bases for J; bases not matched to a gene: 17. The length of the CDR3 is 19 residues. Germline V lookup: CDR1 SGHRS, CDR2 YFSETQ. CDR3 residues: CASSLAKGSYRGSSGELFF. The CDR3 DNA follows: TGCGCCAGCAGCTTGGCCAAGGGTTCGTACAGGGGCTCTTCCGGGGAGCTGTTTTTT.

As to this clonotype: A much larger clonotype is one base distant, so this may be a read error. Here the CDR3 DNA reads TGCTGTGCTAGAGATGGGGCTAAGGACAGTGGGATCTACGAGCAGTACGTC. Protein sequence: CCARDGAKDSGIYEQYV. The chain links TRBV20-1 to TRBJ2-7; D is possibly TRBD1 (6 bases). The germline V gene has CDR1 DFQATT and CDR2 SNEGSKA (reference sequence). The CDR3 covers 17 residues.

DNA for the CDR3: TGTGCCAGCAGCCCACTCCCTGGAATAGTGGATGCGAATGAGCAGTTCTTC. Protein product: CASSPLPGIVDANEQFF. This chain connects TRBV7-8 to TRBJ2-1; D gene ambiguous. The V end lost 5 bases, the J end lost 7 bases, and 24 bases lay between the germline ends. The CDR3 length is 17 residues. The germline CDR1 and CDR2 sequences are SGHVS and FQNEAQ.

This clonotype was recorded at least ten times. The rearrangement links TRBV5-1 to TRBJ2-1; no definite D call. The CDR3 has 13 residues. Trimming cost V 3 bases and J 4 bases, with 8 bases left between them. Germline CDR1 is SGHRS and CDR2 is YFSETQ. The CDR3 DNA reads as TGCGCCAGCAGCTACGACGGGTACAATGAGCAGTTCTTC. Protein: CASSYDGYNEQFF.

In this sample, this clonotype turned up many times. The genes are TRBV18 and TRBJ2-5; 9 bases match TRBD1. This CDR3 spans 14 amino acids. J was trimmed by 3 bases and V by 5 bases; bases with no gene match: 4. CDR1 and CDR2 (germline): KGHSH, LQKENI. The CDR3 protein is CASSSGQGKETQYF. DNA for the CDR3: TGTGCCAGCTCATCCGGACAGGGGAAAGAGACCCAGTACTTC. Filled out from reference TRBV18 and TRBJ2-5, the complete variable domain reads NAGVMQNPRHLVRRRGQEARLRCSPMKGHSHVYWYRQLPEEGLKFMVYLQKENIIDESGMPKERFSAEFPKEGPSILRIQQVVRGDSAAYFCASSSGQGKETQYFGPGTRLLVL.

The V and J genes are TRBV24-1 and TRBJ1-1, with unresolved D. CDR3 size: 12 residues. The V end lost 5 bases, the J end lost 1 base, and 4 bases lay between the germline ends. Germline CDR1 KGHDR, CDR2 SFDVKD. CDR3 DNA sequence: TGTGCCACCAGTGGGACGAACACTGAAGCTTTCTTT. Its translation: CATSGTNTEAFF.

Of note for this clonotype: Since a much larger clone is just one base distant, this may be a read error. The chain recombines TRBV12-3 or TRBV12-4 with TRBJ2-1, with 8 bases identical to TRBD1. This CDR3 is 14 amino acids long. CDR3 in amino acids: CASSRTDRVGEQSF. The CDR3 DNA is TGTGCCAGCAGCAGAACGGACAGGGTGGGGGAGCAGTCCTTC.

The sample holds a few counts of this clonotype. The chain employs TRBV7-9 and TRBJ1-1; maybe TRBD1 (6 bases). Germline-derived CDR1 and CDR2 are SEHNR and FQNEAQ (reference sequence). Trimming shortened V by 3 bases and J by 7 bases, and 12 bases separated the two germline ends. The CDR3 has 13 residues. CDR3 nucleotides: TGTGCCAGCAGCTTGGGACAATTTTTTGAAGCTTTCTTT. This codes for CASSLGQFFEAFF. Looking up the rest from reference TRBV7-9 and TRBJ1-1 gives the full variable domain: DTGVSQNPRHKITKRGQNVTFRCDPISEHNRLYWYRQTLGQGPEFLTYFQNEAQLEKSRLLSDRFSAERPKGSFSTLEIQRTEQGDSAMYLCASSLGQFFEAFFGQGTRLTVV.

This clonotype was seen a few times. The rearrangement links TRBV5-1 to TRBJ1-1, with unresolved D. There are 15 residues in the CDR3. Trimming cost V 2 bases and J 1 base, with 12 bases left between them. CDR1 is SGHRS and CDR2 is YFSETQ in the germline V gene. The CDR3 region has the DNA TGCGCCAGCAGCTTTGGCCCTACGGGGAACACTGAAGCTTTCTTT. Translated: CASSFGPTGNTEAFF.

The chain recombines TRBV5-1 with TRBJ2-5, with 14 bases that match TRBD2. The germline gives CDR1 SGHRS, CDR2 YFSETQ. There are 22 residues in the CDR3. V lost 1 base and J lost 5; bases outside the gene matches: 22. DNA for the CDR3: TGCGCCAGCAGCTTGCGCCCTTCGACTAGCGGGGGGGTAGCCCCTCTCGGGGAGACCCAGTACTTC. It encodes CASSLRPSTSGGVAPLGETQYF.

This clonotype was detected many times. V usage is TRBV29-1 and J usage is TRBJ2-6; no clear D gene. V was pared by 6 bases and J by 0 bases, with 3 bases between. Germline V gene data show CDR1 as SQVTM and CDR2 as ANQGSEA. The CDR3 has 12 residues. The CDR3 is CSVLSGANVLTF. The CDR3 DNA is TGCAGCGTCCTCTCTGGGGCCAACGTCCTGACTTTC.

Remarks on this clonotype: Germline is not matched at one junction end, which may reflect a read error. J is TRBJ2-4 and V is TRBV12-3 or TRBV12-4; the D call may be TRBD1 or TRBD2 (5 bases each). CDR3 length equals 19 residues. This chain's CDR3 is CASCFGGPELNDAKNIQYF. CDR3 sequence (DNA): TGTGCCAGCTGTTTTGGGGGTCCAGAGTTGAATGATGCCAAAAACATTCAGTACTTC.

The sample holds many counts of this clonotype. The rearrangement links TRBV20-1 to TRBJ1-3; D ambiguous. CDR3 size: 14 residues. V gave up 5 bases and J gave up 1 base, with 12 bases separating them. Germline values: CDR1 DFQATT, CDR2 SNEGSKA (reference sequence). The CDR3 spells CSAPDGNSGNTIYF. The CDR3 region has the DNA TGCAGTGCTCCGGACGGAAATTCTGGAAACACCATATATTTT.

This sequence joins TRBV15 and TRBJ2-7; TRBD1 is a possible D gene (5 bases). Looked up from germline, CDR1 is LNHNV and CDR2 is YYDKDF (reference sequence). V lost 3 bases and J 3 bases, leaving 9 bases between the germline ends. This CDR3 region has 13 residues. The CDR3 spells CATSRDKNYEQYF. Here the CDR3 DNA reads TGTGCCACCAGCAGGGACAAGAACTACGAGCAGTACTTC.

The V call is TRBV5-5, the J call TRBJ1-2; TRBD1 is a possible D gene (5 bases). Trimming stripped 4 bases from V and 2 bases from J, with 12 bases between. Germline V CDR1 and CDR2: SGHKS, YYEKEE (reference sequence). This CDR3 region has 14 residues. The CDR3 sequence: CASSRDGGNYGYTF. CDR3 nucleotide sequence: TGTGCCAGCAGCCGGGACGGAGGAAACTATGGCTACACCTTC.

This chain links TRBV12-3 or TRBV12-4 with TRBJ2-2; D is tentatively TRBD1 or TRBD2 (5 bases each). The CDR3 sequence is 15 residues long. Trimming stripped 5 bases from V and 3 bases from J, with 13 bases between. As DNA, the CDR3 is TGTGCCAGCAGTACCGGGACGGACCACACCGGGGAGCTGTTTTTT. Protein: CASSTGTDHTGELFF.

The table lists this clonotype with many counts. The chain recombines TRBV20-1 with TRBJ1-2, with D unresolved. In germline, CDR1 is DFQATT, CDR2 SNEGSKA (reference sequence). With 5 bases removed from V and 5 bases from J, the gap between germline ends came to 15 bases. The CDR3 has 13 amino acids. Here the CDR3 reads CSAYKEAMYGYTF. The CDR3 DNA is TGCAGTGCTTACAAGGAGGCTATGTATGGCTACACCTTC.

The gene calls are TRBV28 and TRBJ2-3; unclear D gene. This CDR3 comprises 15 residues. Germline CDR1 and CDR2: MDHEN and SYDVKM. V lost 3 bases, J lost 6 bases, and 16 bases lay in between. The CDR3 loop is CASSFRFYAPDTQYF. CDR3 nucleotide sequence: TGTGCCAGCAGTTTCAGGTTTTACGCCCCGGATACGCAGTATTTT.

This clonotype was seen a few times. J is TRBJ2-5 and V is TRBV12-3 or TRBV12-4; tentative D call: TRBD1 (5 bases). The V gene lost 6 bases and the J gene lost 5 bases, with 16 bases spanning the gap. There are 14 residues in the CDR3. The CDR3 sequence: CASSLQDFRETQYF. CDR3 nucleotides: TGTGCCAGCAGCCTACAGGATTTTCGGGAGACCCAGTACTTC.

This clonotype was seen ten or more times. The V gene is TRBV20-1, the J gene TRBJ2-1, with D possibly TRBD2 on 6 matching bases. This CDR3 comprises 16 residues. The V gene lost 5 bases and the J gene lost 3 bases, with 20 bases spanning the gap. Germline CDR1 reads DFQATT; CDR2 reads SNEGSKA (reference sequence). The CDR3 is CSAPNPEGRDYNEQFF. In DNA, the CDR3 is TGCAGTGCTCCCAACCCGGAGGGGCGTGACTACAATGAGCAGTTCTTC.

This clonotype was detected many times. The CDR3 is CASSPQGSEQFF. The DNA for the CDR3 is TGTGCCAGCAGTCCACAGGGTAGTGAGCAGTTCTTC. The J gene is TRBJ2-1, the V gene TRBV12-3 or TRBV12-4; D possibly corresponds to TRBD1 (6 bases). This CDR3 has 12 amino acids. V gave up 5 bases and J gave up 9 bases, with 11 bases separating them.

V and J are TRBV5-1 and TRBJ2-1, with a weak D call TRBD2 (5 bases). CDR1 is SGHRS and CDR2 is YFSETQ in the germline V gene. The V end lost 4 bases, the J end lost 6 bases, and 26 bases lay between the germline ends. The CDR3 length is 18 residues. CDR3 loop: CASSPGRAAVPLGNEQFF. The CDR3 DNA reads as TGCGCCAGCAGCCCCGGACGAGCGGCCGTCCCGTTGGGCAATGAGCAGTTCTTC.

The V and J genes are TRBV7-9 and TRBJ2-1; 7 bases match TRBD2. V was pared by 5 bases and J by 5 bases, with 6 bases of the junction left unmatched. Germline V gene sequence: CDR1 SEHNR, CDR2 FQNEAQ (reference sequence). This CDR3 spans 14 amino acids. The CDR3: CASSPNRGDNEQFF. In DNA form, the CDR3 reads TGTGCCAGCAGCCCGAATCGGGGGGACAATGAGCAGTTCTTC.